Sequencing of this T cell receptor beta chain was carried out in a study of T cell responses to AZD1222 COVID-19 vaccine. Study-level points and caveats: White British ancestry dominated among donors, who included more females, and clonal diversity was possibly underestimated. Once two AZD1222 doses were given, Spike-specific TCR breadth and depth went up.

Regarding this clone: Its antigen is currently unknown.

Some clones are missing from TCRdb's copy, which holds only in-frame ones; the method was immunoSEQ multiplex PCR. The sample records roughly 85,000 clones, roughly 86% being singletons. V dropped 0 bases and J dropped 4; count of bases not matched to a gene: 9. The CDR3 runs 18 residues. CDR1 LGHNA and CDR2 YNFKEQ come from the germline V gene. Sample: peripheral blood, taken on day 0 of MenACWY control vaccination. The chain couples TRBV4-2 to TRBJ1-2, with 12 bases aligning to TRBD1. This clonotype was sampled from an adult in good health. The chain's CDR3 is CASSQEGDRGRVSYGYTF. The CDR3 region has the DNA TGTGCCAGCAGCCAAGAAGGGGACAGGGGGCGCGTTAGCTATGGCTACACCTTC.